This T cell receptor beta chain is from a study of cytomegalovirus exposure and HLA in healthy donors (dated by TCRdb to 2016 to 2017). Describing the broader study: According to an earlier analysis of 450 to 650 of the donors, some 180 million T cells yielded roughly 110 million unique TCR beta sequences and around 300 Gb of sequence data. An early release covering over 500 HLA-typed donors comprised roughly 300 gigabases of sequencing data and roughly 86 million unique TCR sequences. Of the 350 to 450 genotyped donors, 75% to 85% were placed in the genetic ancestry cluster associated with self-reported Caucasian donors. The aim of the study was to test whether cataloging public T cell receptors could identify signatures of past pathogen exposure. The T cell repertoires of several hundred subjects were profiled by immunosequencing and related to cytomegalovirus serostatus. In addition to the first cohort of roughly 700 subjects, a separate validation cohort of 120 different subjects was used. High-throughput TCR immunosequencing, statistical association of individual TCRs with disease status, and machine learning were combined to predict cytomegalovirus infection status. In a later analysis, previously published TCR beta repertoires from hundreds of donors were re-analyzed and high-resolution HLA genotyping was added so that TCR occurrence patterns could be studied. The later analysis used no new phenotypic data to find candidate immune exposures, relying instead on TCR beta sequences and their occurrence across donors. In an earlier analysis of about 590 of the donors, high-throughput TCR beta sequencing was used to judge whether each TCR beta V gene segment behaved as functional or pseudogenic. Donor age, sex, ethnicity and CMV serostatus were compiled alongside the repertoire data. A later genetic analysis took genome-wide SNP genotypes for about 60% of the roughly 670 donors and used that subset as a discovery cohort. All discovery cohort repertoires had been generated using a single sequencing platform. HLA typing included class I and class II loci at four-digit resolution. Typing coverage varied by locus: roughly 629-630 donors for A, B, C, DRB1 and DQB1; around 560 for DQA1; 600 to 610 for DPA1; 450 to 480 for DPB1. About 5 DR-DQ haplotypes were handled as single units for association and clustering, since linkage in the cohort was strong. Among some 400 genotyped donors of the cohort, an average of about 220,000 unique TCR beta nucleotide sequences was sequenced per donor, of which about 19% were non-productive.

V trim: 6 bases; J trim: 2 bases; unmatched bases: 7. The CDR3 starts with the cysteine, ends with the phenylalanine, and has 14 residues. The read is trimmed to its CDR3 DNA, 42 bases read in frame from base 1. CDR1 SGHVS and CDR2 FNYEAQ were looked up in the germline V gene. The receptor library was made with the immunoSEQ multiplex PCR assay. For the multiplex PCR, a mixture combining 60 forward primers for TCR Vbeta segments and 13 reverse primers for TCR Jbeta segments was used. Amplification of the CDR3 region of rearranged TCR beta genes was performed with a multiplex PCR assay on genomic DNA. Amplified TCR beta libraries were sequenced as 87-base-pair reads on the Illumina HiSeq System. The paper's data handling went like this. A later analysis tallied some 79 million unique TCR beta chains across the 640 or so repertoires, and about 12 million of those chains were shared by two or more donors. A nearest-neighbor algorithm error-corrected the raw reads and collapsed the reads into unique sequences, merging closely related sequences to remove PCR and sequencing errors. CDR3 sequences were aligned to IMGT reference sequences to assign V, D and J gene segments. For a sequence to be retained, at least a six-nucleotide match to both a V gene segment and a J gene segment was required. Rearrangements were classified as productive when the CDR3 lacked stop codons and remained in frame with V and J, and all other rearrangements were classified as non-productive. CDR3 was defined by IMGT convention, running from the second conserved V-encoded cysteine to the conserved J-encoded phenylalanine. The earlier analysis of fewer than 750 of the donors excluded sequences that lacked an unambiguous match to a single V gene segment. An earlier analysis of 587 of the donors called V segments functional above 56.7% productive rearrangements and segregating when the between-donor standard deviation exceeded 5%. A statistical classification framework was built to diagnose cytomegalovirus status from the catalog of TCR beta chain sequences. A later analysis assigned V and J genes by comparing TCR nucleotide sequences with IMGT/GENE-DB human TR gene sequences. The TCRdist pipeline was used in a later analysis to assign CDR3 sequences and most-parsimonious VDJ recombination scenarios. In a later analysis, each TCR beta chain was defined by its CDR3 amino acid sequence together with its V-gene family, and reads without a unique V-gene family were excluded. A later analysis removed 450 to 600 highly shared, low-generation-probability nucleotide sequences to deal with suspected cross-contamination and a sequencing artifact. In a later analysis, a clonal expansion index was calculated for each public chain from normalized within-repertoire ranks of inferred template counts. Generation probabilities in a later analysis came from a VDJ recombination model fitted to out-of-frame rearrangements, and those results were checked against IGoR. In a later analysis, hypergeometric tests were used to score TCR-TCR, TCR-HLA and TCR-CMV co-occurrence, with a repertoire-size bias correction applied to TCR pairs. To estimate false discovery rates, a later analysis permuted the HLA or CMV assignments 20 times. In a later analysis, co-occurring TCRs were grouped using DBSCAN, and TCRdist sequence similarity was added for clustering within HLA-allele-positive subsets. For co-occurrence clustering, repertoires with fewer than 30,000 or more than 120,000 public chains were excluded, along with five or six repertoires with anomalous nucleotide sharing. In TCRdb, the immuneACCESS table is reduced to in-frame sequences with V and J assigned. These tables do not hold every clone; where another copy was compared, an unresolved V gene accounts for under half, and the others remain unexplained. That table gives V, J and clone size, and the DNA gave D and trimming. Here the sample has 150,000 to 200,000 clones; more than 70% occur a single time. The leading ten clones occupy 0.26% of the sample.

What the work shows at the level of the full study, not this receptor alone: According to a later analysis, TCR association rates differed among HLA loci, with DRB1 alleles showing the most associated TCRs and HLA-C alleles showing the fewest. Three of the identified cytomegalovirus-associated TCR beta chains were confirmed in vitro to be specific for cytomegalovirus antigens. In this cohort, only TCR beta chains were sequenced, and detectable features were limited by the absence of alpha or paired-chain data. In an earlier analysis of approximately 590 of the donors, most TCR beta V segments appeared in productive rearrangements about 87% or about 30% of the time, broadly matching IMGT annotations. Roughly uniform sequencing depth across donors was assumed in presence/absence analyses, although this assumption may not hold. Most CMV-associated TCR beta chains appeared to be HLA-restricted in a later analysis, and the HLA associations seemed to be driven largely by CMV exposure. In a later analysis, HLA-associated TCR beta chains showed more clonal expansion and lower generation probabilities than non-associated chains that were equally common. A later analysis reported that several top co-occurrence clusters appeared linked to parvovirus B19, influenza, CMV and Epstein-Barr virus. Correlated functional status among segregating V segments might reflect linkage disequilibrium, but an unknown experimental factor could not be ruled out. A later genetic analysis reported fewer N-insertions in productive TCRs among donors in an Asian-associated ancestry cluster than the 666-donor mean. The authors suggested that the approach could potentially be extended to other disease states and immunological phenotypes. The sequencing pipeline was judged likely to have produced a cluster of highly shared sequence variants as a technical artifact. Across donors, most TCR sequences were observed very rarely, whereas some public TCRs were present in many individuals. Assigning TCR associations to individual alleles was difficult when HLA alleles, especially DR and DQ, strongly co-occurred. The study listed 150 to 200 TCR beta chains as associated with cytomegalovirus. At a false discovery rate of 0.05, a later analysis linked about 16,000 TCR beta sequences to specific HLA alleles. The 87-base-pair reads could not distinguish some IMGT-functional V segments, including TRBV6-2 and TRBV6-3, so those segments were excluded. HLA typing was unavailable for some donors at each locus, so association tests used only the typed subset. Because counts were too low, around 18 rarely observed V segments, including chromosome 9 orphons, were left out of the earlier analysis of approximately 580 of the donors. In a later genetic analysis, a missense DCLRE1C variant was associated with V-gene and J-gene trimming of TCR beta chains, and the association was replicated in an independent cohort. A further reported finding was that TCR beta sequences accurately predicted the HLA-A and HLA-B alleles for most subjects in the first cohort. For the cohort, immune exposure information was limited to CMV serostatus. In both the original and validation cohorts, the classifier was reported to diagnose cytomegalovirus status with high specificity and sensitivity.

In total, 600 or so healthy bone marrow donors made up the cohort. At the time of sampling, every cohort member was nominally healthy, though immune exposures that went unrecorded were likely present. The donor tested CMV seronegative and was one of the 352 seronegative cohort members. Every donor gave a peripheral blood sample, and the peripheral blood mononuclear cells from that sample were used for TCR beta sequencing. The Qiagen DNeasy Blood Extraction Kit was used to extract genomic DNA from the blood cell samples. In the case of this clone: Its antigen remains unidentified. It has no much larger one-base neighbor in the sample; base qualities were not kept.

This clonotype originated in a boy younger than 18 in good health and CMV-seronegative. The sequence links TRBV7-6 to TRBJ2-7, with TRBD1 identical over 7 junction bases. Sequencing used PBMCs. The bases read TGTGCCAGCAGTTCAGGGGGAACTGCCTACGAGCAGTACTTC. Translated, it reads CASSSGGTAYEQYF. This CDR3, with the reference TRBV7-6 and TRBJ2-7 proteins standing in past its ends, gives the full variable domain GAGVSQSPRYKVTKRGQDVALRCDPISGHVSLYWYRQALGQGPEFLTYFNYEAQQDKSGLPNDRFSAERPEGSISTLTIQRTEQRDSAMYRCASSSGGTAYEQYFGPGTRLTVT.